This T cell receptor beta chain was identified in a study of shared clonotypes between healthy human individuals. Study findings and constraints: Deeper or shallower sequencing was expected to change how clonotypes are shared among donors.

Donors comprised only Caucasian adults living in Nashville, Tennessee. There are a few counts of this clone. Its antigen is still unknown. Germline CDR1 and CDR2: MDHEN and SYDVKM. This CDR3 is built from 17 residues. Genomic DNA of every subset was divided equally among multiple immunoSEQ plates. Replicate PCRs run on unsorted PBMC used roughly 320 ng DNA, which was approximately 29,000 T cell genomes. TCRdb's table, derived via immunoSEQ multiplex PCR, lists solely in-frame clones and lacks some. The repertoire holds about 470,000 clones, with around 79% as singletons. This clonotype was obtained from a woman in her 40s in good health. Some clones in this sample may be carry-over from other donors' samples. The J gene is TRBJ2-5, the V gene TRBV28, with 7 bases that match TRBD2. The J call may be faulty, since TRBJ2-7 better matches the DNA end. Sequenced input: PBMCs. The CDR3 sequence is CASSLILGGRTSYEQYF. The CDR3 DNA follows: TGTGCCAGCAGTTTAATTCTAGGCGGGAGAACCTCCTACGAGCAGTACTTC.